The 3 T cell receptor beta chains given below trace back to one sample, sequenced in a study of OX40 agonist ivuxolimab in advanced cancers. The table came from immunoSEQ multiplex PCR; TCRdb's copy has only in-frame clones and leaves some out. The repertoire has 50,000 to 65,000 clones, 91% of them found once; the top ten carry 8% to 9.5%. Specimen: CD4+ or CD8+ T cells sorted from blood, collected in a trial of the OX40 agonist ivuxolimab. The receptors shown here come from an adult with an advanced solid tumor such as melanoma, head and neck, liver or kidney cancer.

This chain links TRBV28 with TRBJ2-1, with TRBD1 identical over 8 bases. The germline gives CDR1 MDHEN, CDR2 SYDVKM. V lost 6 bases to trimming and J lost 2 bases; unmatched junction nucleotides: 15. The CDR3 sequence is 18 residues long. The DNA of the CDR3 is TGTGCCAGCAGCCACCCCTATAGGGACAGGAATCCCTACAATGAGCAGTTCTTC. Its protein is CASSHPYRDRNPYNEQFF.

This sequence joins TRBV30 and TRBJ1-1; D gene ambiguous. Trimming cost V 0 bases and J 1 base, with 9 bases left between them. Germline lookup yields CDR1 GTSNPN and CDR2 SVGIG (reference sequence). This CDR3 region has 14 residues. CDR3 in DNA: TGTGCCTGGAGTGTATCCCACCCGAACACTGAAGCTTTCTTT. Translated, it gives CAWSVSHPNTEAFF.

V and J are TRBV27 and TRBJ1-2; unclear D gene. Trimming pared 3 bases from V and 8 bases from J, leaving 16 bases between. This CDR3 region has 14 residues. Germline CDR1 is MNHEY and CDR2 is SMNVEV (reference sequence). The CDR3 region has the DNA TGTGCCAGCAGTTTGAAATTGGGTTATTTAGGCTACACCTTC. The encoded protein is CASSLKLGYLGYTF.